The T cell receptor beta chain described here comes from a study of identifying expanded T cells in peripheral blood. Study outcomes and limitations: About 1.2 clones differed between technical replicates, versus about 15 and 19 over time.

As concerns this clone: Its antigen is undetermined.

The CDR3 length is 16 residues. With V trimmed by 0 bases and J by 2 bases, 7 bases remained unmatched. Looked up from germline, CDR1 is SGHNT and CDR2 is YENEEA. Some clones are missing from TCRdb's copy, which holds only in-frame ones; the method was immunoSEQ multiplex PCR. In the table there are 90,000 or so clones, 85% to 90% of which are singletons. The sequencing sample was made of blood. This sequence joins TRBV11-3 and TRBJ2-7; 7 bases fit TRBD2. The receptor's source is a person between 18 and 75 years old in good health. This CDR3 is CASSLDGPTSPYEQYF. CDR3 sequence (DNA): TGTGCCAGCAGCTTAGATGGCCCGACTAGCCCCTACGAGCAGTACTTC.